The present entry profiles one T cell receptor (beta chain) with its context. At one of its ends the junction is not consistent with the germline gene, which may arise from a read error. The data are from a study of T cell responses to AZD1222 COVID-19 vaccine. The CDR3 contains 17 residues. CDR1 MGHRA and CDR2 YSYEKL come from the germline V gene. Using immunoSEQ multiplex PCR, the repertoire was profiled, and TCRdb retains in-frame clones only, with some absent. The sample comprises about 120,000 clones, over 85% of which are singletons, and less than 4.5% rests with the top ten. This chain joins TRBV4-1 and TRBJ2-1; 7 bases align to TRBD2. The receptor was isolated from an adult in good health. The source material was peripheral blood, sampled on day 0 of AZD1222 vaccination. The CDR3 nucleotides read TGCGCCAGCAGCCAAGAAGAGAGGAGAGGGGACTACAATGGGCAGTTCTTC. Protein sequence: CASSQEERRGDYNGQFF.